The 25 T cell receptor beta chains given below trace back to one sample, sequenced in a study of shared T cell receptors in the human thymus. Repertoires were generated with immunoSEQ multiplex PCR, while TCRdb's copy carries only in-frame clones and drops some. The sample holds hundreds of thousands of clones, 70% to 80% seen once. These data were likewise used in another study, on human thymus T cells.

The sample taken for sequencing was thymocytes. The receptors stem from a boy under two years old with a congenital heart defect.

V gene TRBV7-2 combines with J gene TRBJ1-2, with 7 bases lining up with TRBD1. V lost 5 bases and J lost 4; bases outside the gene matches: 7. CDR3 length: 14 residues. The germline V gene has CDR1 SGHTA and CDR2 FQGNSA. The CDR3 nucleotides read TGTGCCAGCAGCGTGACAGGGAGGCTCTATGGCTACACCTTC. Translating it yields CASSVTGRLYGYTF.

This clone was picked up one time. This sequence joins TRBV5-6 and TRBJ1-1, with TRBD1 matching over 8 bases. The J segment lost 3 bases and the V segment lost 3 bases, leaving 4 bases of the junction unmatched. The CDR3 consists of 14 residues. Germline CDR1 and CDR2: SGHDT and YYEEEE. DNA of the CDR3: TGTGCCAGCAGCTCGACAGGGGTGGACACTGAAGCTTTCTTT. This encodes CASSSTGVDTEAFF.

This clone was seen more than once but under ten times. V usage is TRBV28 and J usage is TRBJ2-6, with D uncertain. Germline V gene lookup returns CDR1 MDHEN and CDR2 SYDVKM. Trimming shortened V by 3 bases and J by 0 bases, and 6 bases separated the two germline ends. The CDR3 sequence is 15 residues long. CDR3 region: CASSFLSSGANVLTF. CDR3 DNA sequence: TGTGCCAGCAGTTTCCTGTCCTCTGGGGCCAACGTCCTGACTTTC.

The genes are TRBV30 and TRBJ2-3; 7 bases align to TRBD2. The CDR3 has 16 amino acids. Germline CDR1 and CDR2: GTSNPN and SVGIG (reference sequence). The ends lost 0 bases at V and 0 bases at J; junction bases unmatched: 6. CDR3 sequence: CAWSVASGPSTDTQYF. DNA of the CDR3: TGTGCCTGGAGTGTCGCTAGCGGCCCTAGCACAGATACGCAGTATTTT.

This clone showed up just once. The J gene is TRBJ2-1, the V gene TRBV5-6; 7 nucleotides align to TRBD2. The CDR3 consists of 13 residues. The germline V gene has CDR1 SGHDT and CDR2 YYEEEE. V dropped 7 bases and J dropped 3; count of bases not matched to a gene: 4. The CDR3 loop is CASVGTNYNEQFF. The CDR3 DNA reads TGTGCCAGCGTAGGGACTAACTACAATGAGCAGTTCTTC.

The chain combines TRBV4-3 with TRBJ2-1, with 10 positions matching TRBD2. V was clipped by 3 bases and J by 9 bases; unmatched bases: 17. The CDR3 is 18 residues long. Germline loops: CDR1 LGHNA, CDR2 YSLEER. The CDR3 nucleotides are TGCGCCAGCAGCCACGTTGTACGCCTAGCGGGAGTGTTCGGTGAGCAGTTCTTC. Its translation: CASSHVVRLAGVFGEQFF.

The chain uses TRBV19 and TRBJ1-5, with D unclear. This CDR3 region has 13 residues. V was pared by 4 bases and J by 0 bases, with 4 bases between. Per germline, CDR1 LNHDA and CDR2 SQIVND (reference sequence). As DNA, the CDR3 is TGTGCCAGTAGTAGCGGTAGCAATCAGCCCCAGCATTTT. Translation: CASSSGSNQPQHF.

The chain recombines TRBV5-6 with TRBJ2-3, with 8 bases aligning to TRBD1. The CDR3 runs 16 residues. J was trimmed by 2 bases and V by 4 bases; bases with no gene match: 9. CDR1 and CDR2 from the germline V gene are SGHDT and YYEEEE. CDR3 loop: CASSPRDRSYTDTQYF. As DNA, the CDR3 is TGTGCCAGCAGCCCACGGGACAGGAGCTACACAGATACGCAGTATTTT.

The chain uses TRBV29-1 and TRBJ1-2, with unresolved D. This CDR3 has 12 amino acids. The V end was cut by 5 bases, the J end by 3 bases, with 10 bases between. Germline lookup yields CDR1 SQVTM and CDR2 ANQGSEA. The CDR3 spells CSVNAGDYGYTF. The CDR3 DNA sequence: TGCAGCGTTAACGCAGGCGACTATGGCTACACCTTC.

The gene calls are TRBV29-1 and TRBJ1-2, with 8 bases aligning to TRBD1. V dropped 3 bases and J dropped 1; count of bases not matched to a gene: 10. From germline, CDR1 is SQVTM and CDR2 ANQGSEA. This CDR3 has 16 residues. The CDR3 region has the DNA TGCAGCGTTGAGTTCGGACAGGGTAAATTTAACTATGGCTACACCTTC. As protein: CSVEFGQGKFNYGYTF.

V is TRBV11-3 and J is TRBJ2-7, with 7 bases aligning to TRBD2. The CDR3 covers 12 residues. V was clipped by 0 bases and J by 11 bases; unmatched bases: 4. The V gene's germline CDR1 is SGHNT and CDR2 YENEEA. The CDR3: CASSLEAGREYF. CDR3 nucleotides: TGTGCCAGCAGCTTAGAGGCAGGGAGGGAGTACTTC. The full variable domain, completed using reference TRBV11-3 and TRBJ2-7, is EAGVVQSPRYKIIEKKQPVAFWCNPISGHNTLYWYLQNLGQGPELLIRYENEEAVDDSQLPKDRFSAERLKGVDSTLKIQPAELGDSAVYLCASSLEAGREYFGPGTRLTVT.

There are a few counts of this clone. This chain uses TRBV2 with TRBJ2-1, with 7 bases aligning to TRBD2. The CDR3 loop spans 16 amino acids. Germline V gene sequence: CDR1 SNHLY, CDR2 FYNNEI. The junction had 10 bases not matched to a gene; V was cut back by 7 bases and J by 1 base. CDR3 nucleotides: TGTGCCAGCACCCTCCGGGCTAGCGGTTCCTACAATGAGCAGTTCTTC. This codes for CASTLRASGSYNEQFF.

As DNA, the CDR3 is TGTGCCAGCAGCGCCTCCCCACTAGCAGGGGGCGAGCAGTACTTC. Its protein product is CASSASPLAGGEQYF. V gene TRBV9 combines with J gene TRBJ2-7; D may be TRBD1 (7 bases). V was trimmed by 3 bases and J by 6 bases, leaving 19 bases between them. The CDR3 totals 15 residues. CDR1 and CDR2 (germline): SGDLS, YYNGEE.

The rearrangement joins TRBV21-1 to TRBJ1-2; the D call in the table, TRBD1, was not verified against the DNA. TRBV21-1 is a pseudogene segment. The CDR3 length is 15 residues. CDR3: CASTAKVQADYGYTF. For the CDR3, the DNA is TGTGCCAGCACCGCAAAGGTACAGGCCGACTATGGCTACACCTTC.

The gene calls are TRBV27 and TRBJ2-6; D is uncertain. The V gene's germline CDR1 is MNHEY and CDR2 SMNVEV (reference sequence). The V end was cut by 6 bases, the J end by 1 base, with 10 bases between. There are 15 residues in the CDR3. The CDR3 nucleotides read TGTGCCAGCAGCATGAAGAGGTCTGGGGCCAACGTCCTGACTTTC. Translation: CASSMKRSGANVLTF.

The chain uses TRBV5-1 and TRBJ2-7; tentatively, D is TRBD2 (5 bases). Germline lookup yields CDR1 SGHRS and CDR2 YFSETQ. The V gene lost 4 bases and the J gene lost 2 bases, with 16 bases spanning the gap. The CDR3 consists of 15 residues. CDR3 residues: CASSTGERGTYEQYF. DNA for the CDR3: TGCGCCAGCAGCACCGGGGAACGGGGAACCTACGAGCAGTACTTC. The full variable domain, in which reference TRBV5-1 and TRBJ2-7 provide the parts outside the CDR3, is KAGVTQTPRYLIKTRGQQVTLSCSPISGHRSVSWYQQTPGQGLQFLFEYFSETQRNKGNFPGRFSGRQFSNSRSEMNVSTLELGDSALYLCASSTGERGTYEQYFGPGTRLTVT.

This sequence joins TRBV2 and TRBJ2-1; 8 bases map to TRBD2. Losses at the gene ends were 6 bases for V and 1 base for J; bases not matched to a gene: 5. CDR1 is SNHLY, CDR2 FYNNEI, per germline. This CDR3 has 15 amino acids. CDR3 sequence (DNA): TGTGCCAGCAGCGCCGGGACTAGTTCCTACAATGAGCAGTTCTTC. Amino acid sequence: CASSAGTSSYNEQFF.

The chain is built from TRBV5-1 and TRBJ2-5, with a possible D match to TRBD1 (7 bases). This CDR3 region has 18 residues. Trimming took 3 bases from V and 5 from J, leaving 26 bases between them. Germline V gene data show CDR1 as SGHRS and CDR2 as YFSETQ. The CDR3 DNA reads TGCGCCAGCAGCTCGCTACCTCGGGGGACAGTTTTGGGGGAGACCCAGTACTTC. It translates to CASSSLPRGTVLGETQYF.

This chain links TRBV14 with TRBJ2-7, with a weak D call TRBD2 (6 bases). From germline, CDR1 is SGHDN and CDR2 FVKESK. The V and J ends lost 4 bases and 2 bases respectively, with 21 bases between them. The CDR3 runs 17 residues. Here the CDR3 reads CASSPTLTGTGPYEQYF. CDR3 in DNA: TGTGCCAGCAGCCCCACACTAACCGGGACTGGCCCCTACGAGCAGTACTTC.

CDR3 DNA: TGTGCCAGCAGTGGGACAGGGATAACCTACGAGCAGTACTTC. Translating it yields CASSGTGITYEQYF. The chain combines TRBV2 with TRBJ2-7; 8 bases map to TRBD1. Germline CDR1 and CDR2: SNHLY and FYNNEI. V shed 4 bases, J shed 2 bases, and the junction held 4 bases outside the gene matches. The CDR3 length is 14 residues.

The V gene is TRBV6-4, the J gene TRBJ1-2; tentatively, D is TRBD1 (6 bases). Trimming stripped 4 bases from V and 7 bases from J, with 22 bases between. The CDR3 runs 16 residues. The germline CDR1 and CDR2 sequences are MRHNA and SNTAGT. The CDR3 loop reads CASSVTGQGPQVGYTF. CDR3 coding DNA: TGTGCCAGCAGTGTAACCGGTCAGGGGCCGCAGGTTGGCTACACCTTC.

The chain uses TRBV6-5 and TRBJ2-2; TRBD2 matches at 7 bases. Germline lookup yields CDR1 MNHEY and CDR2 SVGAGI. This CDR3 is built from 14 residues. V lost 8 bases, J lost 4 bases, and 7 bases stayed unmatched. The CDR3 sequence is CASGRAAVTGELFF. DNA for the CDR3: TGTGCCAGCGGGAGGGCCGCGGTCACCGGGGAGCTGTTTTTT.

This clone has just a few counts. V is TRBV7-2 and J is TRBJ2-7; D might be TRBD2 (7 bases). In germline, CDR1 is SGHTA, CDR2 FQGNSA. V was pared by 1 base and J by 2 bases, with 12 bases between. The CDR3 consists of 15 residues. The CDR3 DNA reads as TGTGCCAGCAGCTTAGGGGGGGGGCCCACCTACGAGCAGTACTTC. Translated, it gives CASSLGGGPTYEQYF.

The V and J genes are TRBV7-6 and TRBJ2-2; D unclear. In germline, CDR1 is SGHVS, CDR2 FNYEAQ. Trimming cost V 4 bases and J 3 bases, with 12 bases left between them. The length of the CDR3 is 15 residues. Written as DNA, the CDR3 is TGTGCCAGCAGCTCTCCCCACGGTTACACCGGGGAGCTGTTTTTT. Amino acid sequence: CASSSPHGYTGELFF.

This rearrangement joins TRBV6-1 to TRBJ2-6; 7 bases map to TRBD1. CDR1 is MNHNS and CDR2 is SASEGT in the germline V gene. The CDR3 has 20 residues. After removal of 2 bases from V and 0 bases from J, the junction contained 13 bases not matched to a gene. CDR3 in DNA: TGTGCCAGCAGTGAACAAGGGGCCGGGACAGCCAGCTCTGGGGCCAACGTCCTGACTTTC. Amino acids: CASSEQGAGTASSGANVLTF.